These 13 T cell receptor beta chains were all obtained from the same sample, sequenced in a study of STAT5B mutations in CD4+ large granular lymphocyte leukemia. Profiled with immunoSEQ multiplex PCR; TCRdb holds only in-frame clones, not every one. The sample holds about 32,000 clones, around four fifths seen once. Sequenced sample: CD4+ T cells from blood buffy coats. All receptors come from a human donor in good health.

In its sample, this clone was seen once. The chain employs TRBV28 and TRBJ1-1; 9 nucleotides align to TRBD1. The germline V gene has CDR1 MDHEN and CDR2 SYDVKM. Trimming at V came to 5 bases and at J to 3 bases, leaving 7 bases not matched to a gene. CDR3 length: 15 residues. CDR3 protein: CASSPWTGEYTEAFF. CDR3 sequence (DNA): TGTGCCAGCAGTCCCTGGACAGGGGAGTACACTGAAGCTTTCTTT.

V and J are TRBV6-5 and TRBJ2-7, with 7 nucleotides matching TRBD2. V lost 0 bases to trimming and J lost 4 bases; unmatched junction nucleotides: 6. Germline assignment: CDR1 MNHEY and CDR2 SVGAGI. There are 15 residues in the CDR3. Here the CDR3 reads CASSYSLADLYEQYF. The CDR3 DNA sequence: TGTGCCAGCAGTTACTCCCTAGCGGACTTATACGAGCAGTACTTC.

The chain links TRBV2 to TRBJ1-2; D is unclear. This CDR3 has 12 amino acids. Germline V CDR1 and CDR2: SNHLY, FYNNEI. V gave up 11 bases and J gave up 5 bases, with 15 bases separating them. The DNA for the CDR3 is TGTGCCGGGAGGACCGAACTATATGGCTACACCTTC. This codes for CAGRTELYGYTF.

The chain recombines TRBV28 with TRBJ1-1, with D perhaps TRBD1 (5 bases). Trimming cost V 3 bases and J 6 bases, with 8 bases left between them. This CDR3 comprises 12 residues. CDR1 and CDR2 from the germline V gene are MDHEN and SYDVKM. CDR3 bases: TGTGCCAGCAGTTTCGGGACGGCTGAAGCTTTCTTT. It codes for CASSFGTAEAFF.

This chain uses TRBV7-6 with TRBJ1-1; 7 bases align to TRBD1. Unmatched junction bases numbered 10, after V lost 5 bases and J lost 1 base. The V gene's germline CDR1 is SGHVS and CDR2 FNYEAQ. The CDR3 loop spans 16 amino acids. This chain's CDR3 is CASSRRQGGGNTEAFF. CDR3 DNA sequence: TGTGCCAGCAGCCGTCGACAGGGTGGTGGGAACACTGAAGCTTTCTTT.

The J gene is TRBJ1-3, the V gene TRBV5-6; the D gene is possibly TRBD1 (6 bases). The CDR3 is 15 residues long. V gave up 7 bases and J gave up 0 bases, with 14 bases separating them. Germline CDR1 and CDR2: SGHDT and YYEEEE. The CDR3 nucleotides read TGTGCCAGCGGAAGCCAGGGGATCTCTGGAAACACCATATATTTT. This encodes CASGSQGISGNTIYF.

V and J are TRBV4-3 and TRBJ2-7; D could derive from TRBD1 or TRBD2 (5 bases each). Germline loops: CDR1 LGHNA, CDR2 YSLEER. V was shortened by 0 bases and J by 1 base, with 7 bases between the two germline ends. This CDR3 region has 14 residues. CDR3 amino acids: CASSQDGGSYEQYF. CDR3 bases: TGCGCCAGCAGCCAAGATGGGGGATCCTACGAGCAGTACTTC.

The V gene is TRBV14, the J gene TRBJ2-7, with 9 bases matching TRBD1. With 1 base clipped from V and 4 bases from J, the junction kept 8 bases outside the gene matches. The CDR3 sequence is 16 residues long. Germline CDR1 is SGHDN and CDR2 is FVKESK. The CDR3 sequence is CASSQGDGTGFYEQYF. Written as DNA, the CDR3 is TGTGCCAGCAGCCAAGGCGATGGGACAGGGTTTTACGAGCAGTACTTC. Full variable domain (remainder filled in from reference TRBV14 and TRBJ2-7): EAGVTQFPSHSVIEKGQTVTLRCDPISGHDNLYWYRRVMGKEIKFLLHFVKESKQDESGMPNNRFLAERTGGTYSTLKVQPAELEDSGVYFCASSQGDGTGFYEQYFGPGTRLTVT.

This chain joins TRBV7-9 and TRBJ2-7, with 8 bases identical to TRBD1. Trimming took 5 bases from V and 3 from J; bases not matched to a gene: 6. Germline V gene sequence: CDR1 SEHNR, CDR2 FQNEAQ (reference sequence). CDR3 length equals 14 residues. The CDR3 bases are TGTGCCAGCAGCCGGACAGGGCCGGGCTACGAGCAGTACTTC. Translated: CASSRTGPGYEQYF.

The chain is built from TRBV19 and TRBJ2-1; D perhaps matches TRBD1 (5 bases). The ends were cut back, 8 bases at V and 4 bases at J, with 6 bases in the middle. Germline-derived CDR1 and CDR2 are LNHDA and SQIVND (reference sequence). This CDR3 comprises 11 residues. The CDR3 coding sequence is TGTGCCAGTCAGGGTTACAATGAGCAGTTCTTC. It codes for CASQGYNEQFF.

The V gene is TRBV28, the J gene TRBJ2-7, with D perhaps matching TRBD1 or TRBD2 (5 bases each). The CDR3 contains 15 residues. The ends were cut back, 10 bases at V and 1 base at J, with 20 bases in the middle. Germline V lookup: CDR1 MDHEN, CDR2 SYDVKM. CDR3 DNA sequence: TGTGCCACCTCCTTGCCGGGACGAACGTCCTACGAGCAGTACTTC. As protein: CATSLPGRTSYEQYF.

The chain employs TRBV27 and TRBJ2-5; TRBD1 agrees at 7 bases. TRBJ2-7 matches the DNA end more closely, so the J call is doubtful. The CDR3 runs 14 residues. The germline V gene encodes CDR1 MNHEY and CDR2 SMNVEV (reference sequence). The CDR3 DNA reads as TGTGCCAGCAGTTTTGGGGACAGTACCTACGAGCAGTACTTC. This gives the protein CASSFGDSTYEQYF.

The rearrangement links TRBV11-2 to TRBJ2-7; TRBD2 matches 8 bases. CDR1 is SGHAT and CDR2 is FQNNGV in the germline V gene. The CDR3 is made up of 16 amino acids. J gave up 2 bases and V 6 bases, and 12 bases lay outside the gene matches. The CDR3 here is CASSLGSGINTYEQYF. CDR3 in DNA: TGTGCCAGCAGTCTAGGTAGCGGGATTAACACCTACGAGCAGTACTTC.